This T cell receptor beta chain was recorded in a study of Tregs in tolerant kidney transplant recipients. Recipients received nonmyeloablative bone marrow transplants from related graft donors, with transient mixed chimerism. Profiled with immunoSEQ multiplex PCR; TCRdb holds only in-frame clones, not every one. The repertoire includes 65,000 or so clones, roughly 86% of them detected once, and under 4.5% sits in the top ten. Germline V gene lookup returns CDR1 SGHTA and CDR2 FQGNSA. The CDR3 totals 14 residues. Between the trimmed V and J ends, which lost 1 base and 3 bases, there was a span of 10 bases.

The material sequenced was CD4+ T cells from blood (PBMCs), taken 6 months after the transplant. This TCR came from a human patient who received a combined kidney and bone marrow transplant. Among the T cells, some may be from the graft donor. The chain links TRBV7-2 to TRBJ2-7; possible D gene TRBD1, 6 bases. CDR3 sequence (DNA): TGTGCCAGCAGCTTAGTACAGGGTAGCTACGAGCAGTACTTC. It specifies CASSLVQGSYEQYF.